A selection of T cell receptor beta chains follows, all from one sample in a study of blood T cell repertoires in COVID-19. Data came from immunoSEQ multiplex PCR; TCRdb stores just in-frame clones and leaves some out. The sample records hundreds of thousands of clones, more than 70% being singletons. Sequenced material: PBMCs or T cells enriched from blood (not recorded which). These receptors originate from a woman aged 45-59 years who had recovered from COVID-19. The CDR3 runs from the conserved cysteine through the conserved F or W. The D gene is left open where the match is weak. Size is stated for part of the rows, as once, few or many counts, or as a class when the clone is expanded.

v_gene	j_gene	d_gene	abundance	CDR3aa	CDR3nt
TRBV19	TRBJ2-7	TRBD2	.	CASRSSGSIYEQYF	TGTGCCAGTAGATCTAGCGGATCCATCTACGAGCAGTACTTC
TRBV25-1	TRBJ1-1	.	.	CASSSGWRTEAFF	TGTGCCAGCAGTTCGGGGTGGCGGACTGAAGCTTTCTTT
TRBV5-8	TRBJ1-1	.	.	CASSLAGTPLEAFF	TGTGCCAGCAGCTTGGCCGGGACTCCCCTCGAAGCTTTCTTT
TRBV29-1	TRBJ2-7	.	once	CSVEDPAGLSSYEQYF	TGCAGCGTTGAAGACCCGGCGGGGTTAAGCTCCTACGAGCAGTACTTC
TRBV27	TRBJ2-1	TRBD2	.	CASSYLAANEQFF	TGTGCCAGCAGTTACCTAGCGGCAAATGAGCAGTTCTTC
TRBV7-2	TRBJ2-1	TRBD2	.	CASSLAAGGPDEQFF	TGTGCCAGCAGCTTAGCGGCGGGAGGGCCCGACGAGCAGTTCTTC
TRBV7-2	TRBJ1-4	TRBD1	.	CASSPGGQGKVKLFF	TGTGCCAGCAGCCCGGGGGGACAGGGTAAAGTAAAACTGTTTTTT
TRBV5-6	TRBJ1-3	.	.	CASSFTGSGNTIYF	TGTGCCAGCAGCTTTACAGGCTCTGGAAACACCATATATTTT
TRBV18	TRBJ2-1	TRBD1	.	CASSPLGTGGRNEQFF	TGTGCCAGCTCACCTTTAGGGACAGGGGGACGCAATGAGCAGTTCTTC
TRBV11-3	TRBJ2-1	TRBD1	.	CASSSVRGKTYNEQFF	TGTGCCAGCAGCTCGGTCAGGGGGAAGACCTACAATGAGCAGTTCTTC
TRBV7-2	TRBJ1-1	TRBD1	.	CASSLGGTGGSGAFF	TGTGCCAGCAGCCTGGGGGGAACAGGGGGCTCTGGAGCTTTCTTT
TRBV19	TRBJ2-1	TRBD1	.	CASSIPGQGINEQFF	TGTGCCAGTAGTATCCCGGGACAGGGGATCAATGAGCAGTTCTTC
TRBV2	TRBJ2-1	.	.	CASSESQLAISGKQFF	TGTGCCAGCAGTGAATCTCAGCTAGCCATATCTGGTAAGCAGTTCTTC
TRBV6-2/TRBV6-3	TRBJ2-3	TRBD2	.	CASSYGRLAGAGDTQYF	TGTGCCAGCAGTTACGGACGACTAGCGGGAGCCGGAGATACGCAGTATTTT